One and the same sample provided the 16 T cell receptor beta chains below, sequenced in a study of post-analysis software for immune sequencing data. Included in the TCR beta cDNA libraries were unique molecular identifiers. TCRdb reanalysed the PCR reads using MiXCR and keeps one entry per CDR3 protein. The sample holds approximately 260,000 distinct CDR3 sequences, 36% seen once. Overall study findings and caveats: Patients showed TRBV5-6, TRBV5-1 and TRBV20-1 among roughly 5 TRBV segments more frequent than in controls.

Their recognized antigens are unknown. The sample comprised blood. These receptors were collected from a girl under 18 with multiple sclerosis.

The gene calls are TRBV9 and TRBJ1-2, with D tentatively TRBD1 (6 bases). V was clipped by 3 bases and J by 4 bases, with 16 bases between them. CDR1 and CDR2 (germline): SGDLS, YYNGEE. CDR3 length: 15 amino acids. The CDR3 DNA sequence: TGTGCCAGCAGCGGCTACAGGGCTAATCGCTATGGCTACACCTTC. This encodes CASSGYRANRYGYTF.

The sample holds many counts of this clonotype. The chain joins TRBV18 to TRBJ2-3; D might be TRBD2 (5 bases). Germline V lookup: CDR1 KGHSH, CDR2 LQKENI. CDR3 length: 13 residues. V was clipped by 4 bases and J by 6 bases, with 11 bases between them. The CDR3 region has the DNA TGTGCCAGCTCACTTCGAGCGGCTGATACGCAGTATTTT. This codes for CASSLRAADTQYF.

In this sample, this clonotype turned up many times. The CDR3 protein is CSARDDSGTHYNEQFF. In DNA form, the CDR3 reads TGCAGTGCTAGAGACGACTCGGGGACCCACTACAATGAGCAGTTCTTC. The chain recombines TRBV20-1 with TRBJ2-1; perhaps D is TRBD1 or TRBD2 (5 bases each). V lost 0 bases and J lost 3, with 15 bases in between. The CDR3 covers 16 residues. From germline, CDR1 is DFQATT and CDR2 SNEGSKA (reference sequence).

This clonotype has only a few counts. The rearrangement uses TRBV20-1 and TRBJ1-1; D gene uncertain. Germline V lookup: CDR1 DFQATT, CDR2 SNEGSKA (reference sequence). The CDR3 extends over 14 amino acids. Trimming shortened V by 0 bases and J by 3 bases, and 11 bases separated the two germline ends. CDR3 nucleotides: TGCAGTGCTAGAGATGCGAACACCTACACTGAAGCTTTCTTT. Translating it yields CSARDANTYTEAFF.

This clonotype was seen ten or more times. The chain recombines TRBV6-2 or TRBV6-3 with TRBJ2-6; D gene uncertain. CDR1 and CDR2 (germline): MNHEY, SVGEGT. V was pared by 2 bases and J by 0 bases, with 5 bases between. There are 15 residues in the CDR3. CDR3 nucleotides: TGTGCCAGCAGTTACAGGAGCTCTGGGGCCAACGTCCTGACTTTC. This sequence encodes CASSYRSSGANVLTF.

On this clonotype itself: Germline is not matched at one junction end, which may reflect a read error. This rearrangement joins TRBV15 to TRBJ2-1; D perhaps matches TRBD2 (6 bases). Germline V gene sequence: CDR1 LNHNV, CDR2 YYDKDF (reference sequence). This CDR3 is built from 14 residues. CDR3 nucleotide sequence: TGTGCCGCCAGCAGAGATGGGGGGAACAATGAGCAGTTCTTC. Encoded protein: CAASRDGGNNEQFF.

This clonotype was picked up many times. Given a much more abundant clone one base away, this may be a read error. This rearrangement joins TRBV9 to TRBJ2-5, with 8 nucleotides matching TRBD2. There are 15 residues in the CDR3. Trimming cost V 0 bases and J 11 bases; bases outside gene matches: 12. Germline loops: CDR1 SGDLS, CDR2 YYNGEE. DNA for the CDR3: TGTGCCAGCAGCGTAGTGACGGGGGGGAACCATGAGCAGTACTTC. Protein product: CASSVVTGGNHEQYF.

In its sample, this clonotype was seen many times. V gene TRBV7-3 combines with J gene TRBJ2-1; 8 bases are shared with TRBD2. Per the germline V gene, CDR1 is SGHTA and CDR2 is FQGTGA. V lost 5 bases to trimming and J lost 2 bases; unmatched junction nucleotides: 8. CDR3 size: 16 residues. CDR3 in DNA: TGTGCCAGCAGCGACCAAAGCGGGGGACCCTACAATGAGCAGTTCTTC. This sequence encodes CASSDQSGGPYNEQFF.

This clonotype was seen many times. V usage is TRBV2 and J usage is TRBJ2-6; 8 positions match TRBD2. Germline lookup yields CDR1 SNHLY and CDR2 FYNNEI. V lost 8 bases to trimming and J lost 6 bases; unmatched junction nucleotides: 12. The CDR3 is made up of 16 amino acids. The CDR3 spells CASEDGGDLEANVLTF. The CDR3 DNA reads TGTGCCAGCGAGGACGGGGGGGATCTAGAGGCCAACGTCCTGACTTTC.

Turning to this clonotype: A much larger clone differs by one base, so this may be a read error. The chain joins TRBV7-9 to TRBJ1-6; D remains ambiguous. Trimming left V 5 bases short and J 18 bases short, with 17 bases between. CDR3 length: 12 amino acids. CDR1 and CDR2 (germline): SEHNR, FQNEAQ (reference sequence). CDR3 nucleotides: TGTGCCAGCAGCCGGCGCGAATTATCCCCCCACTTT. The encoded protein is CASSRRELSPHF. Combining the CDR3 with reference TRBV7-9 and TRBJ1-6 gives the whole variable domain DTGVSQNPRHKITKRGQNVTFRCDPISEHNRLYWYRQTLGQGPEFLTYFQNEAQLEKSRLLSDRFSAERPKGSFSTLEIQRTEQGDSAMYLCASSRRELSPHFGNGTRLTVT.

The chain joins TRBV6-5 to TRBJ2-7, with 7 positions matching TRBD2. The trim removed 7 bases at V and 1 base at J, leaving 4 bases unmatched. The CDR3 has 13 residues. CDR1 and CDR2 from the germline V gene are MNHEY and SVGAGI. The CDR3 loop is CASTGGTSYEQYF. In nucleotides, the CDR3 is TGTGCCAGCACCGGGGGGACGTCCTACGAGCAGTACTTC.

This chain uses TRBV28 with TRBJ2-7; D may match TRBD1 or TRBD2 (5 bases each). The CDR3 sequence is 12 residues long. The V gene's germline CDR1 is MDHEN and CDR2 SYDVKM. Trimming took off 8 bases at V and 6 bases at J, with 14 bases between the two ends. The CDR3 region is CASFRQGVEQYF. DNA of the CDR3: TGTGCCAGCTTCCGGCAGGGAGTCGAGCAGTACTTC.

At least ten counts were recorded for this clonotype. The chain combines TRBV12-3 or TRBV12-4 with TRBJ2-7, with D possibly called TRBD1 or TRBD2 (5 bases each). The CDR3 runs to 13 residues. The ends were cut back, 6 bases at V and 1 base at J, with 10 bases in the middle. The chain's CDR3 is CASSRDGSYEQYF. In DNA form, the CDR3 reads TGTGCCAGCAGCCGGGACGGATCCTACGAGCAGTACTTC.

This clonotype was detected many times. This rearrangement joins TRBV7-9 to TRBJ1-4, with 10 bases identical to TRBD1. Germline CDR1 reads SEHNR; CDR2 reads FQNEAQ (reference sequence). The trim removed 3 bases at V and 7 bases at J, leaving 11 bases unmatched. This CDR3 comprises 17 residues. The CDR3 region is CASSLRQGASGSEKLFF. The CDR3 DNA sequence: TGTGCCAGCAGCTTGAGACAGGGGGCTTCCGGAAGTGAAAAACTGTTTTTT.

For this clonotype: A much larger clone is a single base away; this may be a read error. No conserved phenylalanine or tryptophan is present at the end of the CDR3, so a read error is the likely explanation. The chain carries TRBV6-5 and TRBJ1-5; D possibly corresponds to TRBD1 (5 bases). Trimming took off 2 bases at V and 6 bases at J, with 8 bases between the two ends. Germline CDR1 reads MNHEY; CDR2 reads SVGAGI. CDR3 length equals 13 residues. CDR3 bases: TGTGCCAGCAGTTACGGGGGGGGTCAGCCCCAGCATTCT. Residues: CASSYGGGQPQHS.

This clonotype occurred a few times. The chain is built from TRBV19 and TRBJ1-5; D is uncertain. Trimming stripped 1 base from V and 0 bases from J, with 19 bases between. This CDR3 spans 19 amino acids. Per the germline V gene, CDR1 is LNHDA and CDR2 is SQIVND (reference sequence). The CDR3 protein is CASSIAPAMTLYSNQPQHF. The CDR3 region has the DNA TGTGCCAGTAGTATAGCCCCAGCGATGACACTTTATAGCAATCAGCCCCAGCATTTT.